The 20 T cell receptor beta chains reported below all come from one sample, sequenced in a study of siplizumab effects on memory and regulatory T cells. Here immunoSEQ multiplex PCR was the method, and the copy in TCRdb shows in-frame clones only, minus some. The table records more than 12,000 clones, approximately 46% of them present only once. The cells of the mixed lymphocyte reaction underwent a roughly 6-day coculture at 37°C. No antigen has been identified for these receptors. The sample was CFSE-low (dividing) CD4+ T cells sorted from an allogeneic mixed lymphocyte reaction. The receptors were gathered from a human donor in good health; the cells came from an allogeneic mixed lymphocyte reaction. Some clones in this sample may be carry-over from other donors' samples.

This clone was seen only a few times. V and J are TRBV7-8 and TRBJ2-7; D may be TRBD1 or TRBD2 (6 bases each). Per the germline V gene, CDR1 is SGHVS and CDR2 is FQNEAQ. The CDR3 length is 17 residues. With 5 bases removed from V and 6 bases from J, the gap between germline ends came to 26 bases. This CDR3 reads CASSVVGGTGMRSEQYF. The DNA of the CDR3 is TGTGCCAGCAGCGTAGTCGGGGGTACAGGGATGCGTTCCGAGCAGTACTTC.

The chain couples TRBV7-9 to TRBJ1-2; TRBD1 matches 7 bases. V dropped 1 base and J dropped 4; count of bases not matched to a gene: 3. This CDR3 region has 14 residues. Per the germline V gene, CDR1 is SEHNR and CDR2 is FQNEAQ (reference sequence). This chain's CDR3 is CASSLEGGGYGYTF. CDR3 bases: TGTGCCAGCAGCTTAGAAGGGGGCGGCTATGGCTACACCTTC.

The rearrangement uses TRBV6-6 and TRBJ2-2; no firm D call. The CDR3 runs to 16 residues. CDR1 MNHNY and CDR2 SVGAGI come from the germline V gene (reference sequence). V lost 5 bases, J lost 1 base, and 14 bases lay in between. The CDR3 sequence: CASSAEAPGNTGELFF. The CDR3 DNA sequence: TGTGCCAGCAGTGCCGAAGCGCCAGGGAACACCGGGGAGCTGTTTTTT.

The CDR3 region has the DNA TGTGCCAGCAGTTTAGGAGGAGGGGGCACAGATACGCAGTATTTT. Protein: CASSLGGGGTDTQYF. The rearrangement joins TRBV27 to TRBJ2-3; TRBD2 might be the D (6 bases). V was cut by 2 bases and J by 1 base, with 10 bases left in between. The CDR3 has 15 residues. Germline CDR1 and CDR2: MNHEY and SMNVEV (reference sequence).

V is TRBV9 and J is TRBJ2-5; 7 nucleotides match TRBD2. Trimming cost V 0 bases and J 1 base; bases outside gene matches: 3. This CDR3 region has 15 residues. The germline V gene has CDR1 SGDLS and CDR2 YYNGEE. CDR3 loop: CASSVGPSGQETQYF. The CDR3 DNA reads as TGTGCCAGCAGCGTAGGCCCTAGCGGCCAAGAGACCCAGTACTTC.

Concerning this clone itself: Compared with germline, one end of the junction differs, possibly owing to a read error. This sequence joins TRBV7-7 and TRBJ2-7; TRBD2 matches at 7 bases. The CDR3 is made up of 13 amino acids. CDR1 is SSHAT and CDR2 is FNYEAQ in the germline V gene (reference sequence). The CDR3 loop reads CASSLSGIDEQYF. CDR3 in DNA: TGTGCTAGCAGCTTGAGCGGGATTGACGAGCAGTACTTC.

The chain carries TRBV5-6 and TRBJ2-7; 8 bases match TRBD2. The germline gives CDR1 SGHDT, CDR2 YYEEEE. The CDR3 extends over 13 amino acids. J was trimmed by 3 bases and V by 4 bases; bases with no gene match: 3. CDR3 sequence reads: CASSPGLGYEQYF. The DNA of the CDR3 is TGTGCCAGCAGCCCGGGACTAGGCTACGAGCAGTACTTC.

This clone showed up just once. The chain employs TRBV7-9 and TRBJ2-5, with 9 bases identical to TRBD2. The J segment lost 5 bases and the V segment lost 5 bases, leaving 12 bases of the junction unmatched. CDR1 is SEHNR, CDR2 FQNEAQ, per germline (reference sequence). This CDR3 contains 16 residues. This CDR3 reads CASSQDSPTSGETQYF. CDR3 nucleotide sequence: TGTGCCAGCAGCCAAGATTCCCCGACTAGCGGTGAGACCCAGTACTTC.

V and J are TRBV12-2 and TRBJ1-6. TRBV12-2 is termed a pseudogene. CDR3 length equals 14 residues. Here the CDR3 reads CASLGSHNNSPLHF. The CDR3 bases are TGTGCAAGTCTAGGTAGCCACAATAATTCACCCCTCCACTTT.

This sequence joins TRBV19 and TRBJ2-5, with 10 bases lining up with TRBD1. This CDR3 region has 16 residues. V was clipped by 3 bases and J by 1 base; unmatched bases: 5. Germline-derived CDR1 and CDR2 are LNHDA and SQIVND (reference sequence). As DNA, the CDR3 is TGTGCCAGTAGTATTCGGACAGGGGGGAGCCAAGAGACCCAGTACTTC. This codes for CASSIRTGGSQETQYF.

Sample share makes this clone medium-sized. The chain recombines TRBV4-1 with TRBJ1-2, with D unresolved. Trimming pared 4 bases from V and 0 bases from J, leaving 9 bases between. Germline CDR1 reads MGHRA; CDR2 reads YSYEKL. The CDR3 is 14 amino acids. The CDR3 region is CASSRGGTNYGYTF. CDR3 DNA sequence: TGCGCCAGCAGCCGAGGTGGAACTAACTATGGCTACACCTTC.

This clone was detected a few times. Other DNA sequences in the same sample also yield this CDR3. CDR3 amino acids: CAISESGQPQHF. CDR3 in DNA: TGTGCCATCAGTGAGTCGGGACAGCCCCAGCATTTT. The chain carries TRBV10-3 and TRBJ1-5; D is ambiguous. There are 12 residues in the CDR3. V was clipped by 0 bases and J by 7 bases, with 4 bases between them. Germline V gives CDR1 ENHRY, CDR2 SYGVKD.

V is TRBV19 and J is TRBJ2-6, with D unresolved. The CDR3 loop spans 14 amino acids. Germline values: CDR1 LNHDA, CDR2 SQIVND (reference sequence). V was trimmed by 7 bases and J by 0 bases, leaving 7 bases between them. CDR3 region: CASTLASGANVLTF. The CDR3 DNA is TGTGCCAGTACCTTGGCCTCTGGGGCCAACGTCCTGACTTTC.

In its sample, this clone was seen a few times. The CDR3 nucleotides are TGCGCCAGCAGCTTTGAGGGTTTGAACACTGAAGCTTTCTTT. It is translated as CASSFEGLNTEAFF. The genes are TRBV5-1 and TRBJ1-1, with no clear D. The germline CDR1 and CDR2 sequences are SGHRS and YFSETQ. This CDR3 has 14 amino acids. Trimming removed 2 bases at V and 0 bases at J, with 8 bases between.

This clone was recorded a few times. This chain joins TRBV9 and TRBJ2-7; D might be TRBD1 or TRBD2, each matching 5 bases. The CDR3 contains 15 residues. Germline CDR1 is SGDLS and CDR2 is YYNGEE. V was shortened by 0 bases and J by 5 bases, with 15 bases between the two germline ends. DNA for the CDR3: TGTGCCAGCAGCGTAGATGTCAGGGAGTTAGACGAGCAGTACTTC. Amino acid sequence: CASSVDVRELDEQYF.

The genes are TRBV21-1 and TRBJ2-4; TRBD1, the D gene given by the table, was not confirmed from the DNA. TRBV21-1 is assigned pseudogene status. This CDR3 contains 19 residues. For the CDR3, the DNA is TGTGCCAGCAGCAAAGTTGTAGGGCAGGGGAGATTAGCCAAAAACATTCAGTACTTC. This sequence encodes CASSKVVGQGRLAKNIQYF.

This clone occurred a few times. The rearrangement joins TRBV6-1 to TRBJ2-3; D is tentatively TRBD1 or TRBD2 (5 bases each). CDR1 is MNHNS and CDR2 is SASEGT in the germline V gene. The CDR3 length is 14 residues. Deletions cut 7 bases from V and 1 base from J, with 12 bases between. Written as DNA, the CDR3 is TGTGCCAGCACCGGGACGCTACGCACAGATACGCAGTATTTT. Translated: CASTGTLRTDTQYF.

The rearrangement links TRBV6-1 to TRBJ1-3; D unresolved. The ends were cut back, 7 bases at V and 8 bases at J, with 12 bases in the middle. This CDR3 region has 12 residues. Germline V gives CDR1 MNHNS, CDR2 SASEGT. DNA of the CDR3: TGTGCCAGCATACGGGTTCTAGACACCATATATTTT. Encoded protein: CASIRVLDTIYF.

This rearrangement joins TRBV19 to TRBJ2-3; D is possibly TRBD2 (7 bases). The CDR3 covers 16 residues. V was clipped by 5 bases and J by 5 bases, with 20 bases between them. Germline CDR1 and CDR2: LNHDA and SQIVND (reference sequence). This chain's CDR3 is CASSDPGGARRDTQYF. The CDR3 DNA reads as TGTGCCAGTAGTGATCCGGGGGGCGCCCGACGAGATACGCAGTATTTT.

This rearrangement joins TRBV7-3 to TRBJ2-7, with D possibly matching TRBD2 (5 bases). V was cut by 2 bases and J by 3 bases, with 14 bases left in between. The CDR3 covers 15 residues. In germline, CDR1 is SGHTA, CDR2 FQGTGA. This CDR3 is CASSLSSGGLYEQYF. The CDR3 region has the DNA TGTGCCAGCAGCTTATCATCTGGCGGGCTCTACGAGCAGTACTTC.